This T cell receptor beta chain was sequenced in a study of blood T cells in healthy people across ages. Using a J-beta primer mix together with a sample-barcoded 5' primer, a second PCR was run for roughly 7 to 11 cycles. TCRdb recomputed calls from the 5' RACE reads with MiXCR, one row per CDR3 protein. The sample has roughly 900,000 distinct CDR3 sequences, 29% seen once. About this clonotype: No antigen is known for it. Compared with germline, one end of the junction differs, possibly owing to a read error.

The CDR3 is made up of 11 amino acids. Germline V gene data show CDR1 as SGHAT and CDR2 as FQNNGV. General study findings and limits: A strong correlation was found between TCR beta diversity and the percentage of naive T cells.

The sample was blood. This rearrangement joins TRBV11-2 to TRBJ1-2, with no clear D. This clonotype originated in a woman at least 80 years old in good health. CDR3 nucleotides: TGTGCCGGCAGCTTTGGAAGAGGCTACACCTTC. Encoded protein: CAGSFGRGYTF. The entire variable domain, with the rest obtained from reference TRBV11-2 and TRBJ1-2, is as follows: EAGVAQSPRYKIIEKRQSVAFWCNPISGHATLYWYQQILGQGPKLLIQFQNNGVVDDSQLPKDRFSAERLKGVDSTLKIQPAKLEDSAVYLCAGSFGRGYTFGSGTRLTVV.